These 8 T cell receptor beta chains came from one sample sequenced in a study of beta chain features in type 1 diabetes. Expressed TCRB transcripts were sequenced because the isolated RNA had all been reverse transcribed beforehand. Data came from immunoSEQ multiplex PCR; TCRdb stores just in-frame clones and leaves some out. The sample holds about 400,000 clones, over 10% seen once. Sequencing input: naive CD4+ T cells from blood. These receptors all come from a man aged 18 to 29 in good health.

In this sample, this clone turned up a few times. The V and J genes are TRBV28 and TRBJ2-5; 10 nucleotides align to TRBD1. Unmatched junction bases numbered 7, after V lost 6 bases and J lost 3 bases. This CDR3 comprises 15 residues. Germline V gives CDR1 MDHEN, CDR2 SYDVKM. CDR3: CASSHRDRGKETQYF. DNA of the CDR3: TGTGCCAGCAGCCACAGGGACAGGGGAAAAGAGACCCAGTACTTC.

This chain joins TRBV29-1 and TRBJ1-2, with D maybe TRBD1 (5 bases). Germline-derived CDR1 and CDR2 are SQVTM and ANQGSEA. The CDR3 runs to 14 residues. V was cut by 5 bases and J by 2 bases, with 15 bases left in between. CDR3 region: CSVHLPGGNYGYTF. The CDR3 bases are TGCAGCGTTCATCTCCCGGGGGGGAACTATGGCTACACCTTC.

This clone was observed a handful of times. The V gene is TRBV11-2, the J gene TRBJ2-5; D possibly corresponds to TRBD2 (6 bases). This CDR3 comprises 17 residues. The germline CDR1 and CDR2 sequences are SGHAT and FQNNGV. The V gene lost 3 bases and the J gene lost 1 base, with 18 bases spanning the gap. The CDR3 DNA reads TGTGCCAGCAGCTTGGCCCAACGGGGGACCATCCAAGAGACCCAGTACTTC. This encodes CASSLAQRGTIQETQYF.

The chain couples TRBV29-1 to TRBJ2-3; TRBD1 is a possible D gene (6 bases). The germline CDR1 and CDR2 sequences are SQVTM and ANQGSEA. This CDR3 has 13 residues. V was pared by 1 base and J by 4 bases, with 9 bases between. CDR3 coding DNA: TGCAGCGTTGAAGTTACAGGGTCAGATACGCAGTATTTT. Its protein product is CSVEVTGSDTQYF.

In its sample, this clone was seen a few times. The V and J genes are TRBV30 and TRBJ1-2; D uncertain. With 0 bases removed from V and 4 bases from J, the gap between germline ends came to 6 bases. The CDR3 totals 12 residues. The germline CDR1 and CDR2 sequences are GTSNPN and SVGIG (reference sequence). Here the CDR3 reads CAWSVQIYGYTF. CDR3 DNA: TGTGCCTGGAGTGTACAGATCTATGGCTACACCTTC.

This clone was recorded a few times. This rearrangement joins TRBV9 to TRBJ2-1; 7 bases are a match to TRBD2. The length of the CDR3 is 14 residues. The V and J ends lost 4 bases and 5 bases, in that order; junction bases with no gene match: 6. CDR1 is SGDLS and CDR2 is YYNGEE in the germline V gene. CDR3 DNA sequence: TGTGCCAGCAGCAGGGACTACCCGCACAATGAGCAGTTCTTC. Its translation is CASSRDYPHNEQFF.

The chain has TRBV9 and TRBJ1-2; 8 bases are shared with TRBD1. The germline V gene has CDR1 SGDLS and CDR2 YYNGEE. CDR3 size: 13 residues. Unmatched junction bases numbered 4, after V lost 1 base and J lost 8 bases. CDR3 in amino acids: CASSVRQGQGYTF. The CDR3 nucleotides read TGTGCCAGCAGCGTAAGACAGGGGCAAGGCTACACCTTC.

The chain recombines TRBV30 with TRBJ2-3; 9 positions match TRBD2. CDR3 length equals 13 residues. Germline V gene lookup returns CDR1 GTSNPN and CDR2 SVGIG (reference sequence). Trimming at V came to 4 bases and at J to 2 bases, leaving 1 base not matched to a gene. In DNA form, the CDR3 reads TGTGCCTGGACTAGCGGGACCACAGATACGCAGTATTTT. Its protein is CAWTSGTTDTQYF.